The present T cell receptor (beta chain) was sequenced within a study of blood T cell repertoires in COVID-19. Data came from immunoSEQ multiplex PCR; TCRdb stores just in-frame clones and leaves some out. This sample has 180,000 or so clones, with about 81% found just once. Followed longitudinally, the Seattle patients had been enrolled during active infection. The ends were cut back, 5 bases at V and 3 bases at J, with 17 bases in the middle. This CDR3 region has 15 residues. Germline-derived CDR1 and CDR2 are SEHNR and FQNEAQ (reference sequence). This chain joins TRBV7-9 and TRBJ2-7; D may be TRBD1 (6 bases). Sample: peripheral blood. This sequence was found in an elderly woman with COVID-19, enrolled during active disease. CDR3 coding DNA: TGTGCCAGCAGCCCTGGGGCAGGGGCATACTACGAGCAGTACTTC. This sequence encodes CASSPGAGAYYEQYF. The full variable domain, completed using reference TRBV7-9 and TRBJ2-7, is DTGVSQNPRHKITKRGQNVTFRCDPISEHNRLYWYRQTLGQGPEFLTYFQNEAQLEKSRLLSDRFSAERPKGSFSTLEIQRTEQGDSAMYLCASSPGAGAYYEQYFGPGTRLTVT.